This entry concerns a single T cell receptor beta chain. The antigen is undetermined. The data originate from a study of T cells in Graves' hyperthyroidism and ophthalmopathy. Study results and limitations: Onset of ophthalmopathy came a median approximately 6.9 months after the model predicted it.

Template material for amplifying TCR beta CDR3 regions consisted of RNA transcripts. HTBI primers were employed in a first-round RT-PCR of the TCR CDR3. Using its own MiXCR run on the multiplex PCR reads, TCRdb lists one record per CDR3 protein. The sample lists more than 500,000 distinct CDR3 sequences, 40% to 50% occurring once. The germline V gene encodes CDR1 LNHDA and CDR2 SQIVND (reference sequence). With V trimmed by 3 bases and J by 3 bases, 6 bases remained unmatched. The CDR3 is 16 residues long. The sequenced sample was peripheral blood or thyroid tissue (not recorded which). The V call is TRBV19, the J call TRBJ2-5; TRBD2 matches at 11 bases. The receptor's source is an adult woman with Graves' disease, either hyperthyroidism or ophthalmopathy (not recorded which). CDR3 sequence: CASSIWSSGRKETQYF. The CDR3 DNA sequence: TGTGCCAGTAGTATTTGGTCTAGCGGGAGGAAAGAGACCCAGTACTTC.